These 2 T cell receptor beta chains came from one sample sequenced in a study of spatial heterogeneity in lung cancer. Time point denoted: sample taken at primary tumor resection. Researchers sequenced whole RNA taken from tumor, nontumor lung or frozen PBMC without sorting. TCRdb redid the calling of the 5' RACE reads with MiXCR, one entry per CDR3 protein. The sample contains around 10,000 distinct CDR3 sequences, over 3% of which appear only once. The source material was PBMCs, sampled at surgery. All receptors come from a female donor with early-stage non-small cell lung cancer.

This clonotype was observed many times. Within a library made for alpha chains, this beta chain is off target, and its count is uninformative. V and J are TRBV7-8 and TRBJ2-2, with D unclear. The CDR3 has 14 residues. CDR1 SGHVS and CDR2 FQNEAQ come from the germline V gene. V was trimmed by 5 bases and J by 6 bases, leaving 13 bases between them. CDR3 amino acids: CASSPRVASGELFF. DNA of the CDR3: TGTGCCAGCAGCCCCCGGGTAGCCTCCGGGGAGCTGTTTTTT.

This clonotype was seen ten or more times. Being off target in a library aimed at alpha chains, this beta chain has a size of little meaning. The chain uses TRBV29-1 and TRBJ2-3, with TRBD2 matching over 14 bases. Germline V lookup: CDR1 SQVTM, CDR2 ANQGSEA. This CDR3 has 15 residues. Trimming at V came to 6 bases and at J to 5 bases, leaving 7 bases not matched to a gene. The CDR3 DNA reads TGCAGCGTCATGACTAGCGGGGGGGCCTTAGATACGCAGTATTTT. Protein sequence: CSVMTSGGALDTQYF.